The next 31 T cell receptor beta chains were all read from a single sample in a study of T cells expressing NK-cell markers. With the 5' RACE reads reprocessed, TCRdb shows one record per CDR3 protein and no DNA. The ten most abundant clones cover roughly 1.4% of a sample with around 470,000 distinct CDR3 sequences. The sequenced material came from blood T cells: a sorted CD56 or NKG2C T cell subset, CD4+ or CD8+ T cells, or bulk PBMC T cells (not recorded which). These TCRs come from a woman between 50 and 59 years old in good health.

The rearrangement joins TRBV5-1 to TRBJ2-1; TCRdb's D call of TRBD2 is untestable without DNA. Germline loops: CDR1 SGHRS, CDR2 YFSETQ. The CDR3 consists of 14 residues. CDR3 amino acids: CASRPGLEYNEQFF.

The CDR3 reads CASSLVGVGGEQYF. The chain has TRBV7-2 and TRBJ2-7; TCRdb reports TRBD1, a call that lacks DNA to check it against. There are 14 residues in the CDR3. Germline CDR1 SGHTA, CDR2 FQGNSA.

CDR3: CASSPRRGRHEQYF. The chain links TRBV9 to TRBJ2-7; TCRdb's assignment of TRBD1 cannot be checked, as there is no DNA. Germline loops: CDR1 SGDLS, CDR2 YYNGEE. The length of the CDR3 is 14 residues.

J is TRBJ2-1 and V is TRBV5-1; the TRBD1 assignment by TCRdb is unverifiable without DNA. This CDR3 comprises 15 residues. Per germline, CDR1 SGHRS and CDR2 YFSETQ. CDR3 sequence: CASSLAGTVPYEQFF.

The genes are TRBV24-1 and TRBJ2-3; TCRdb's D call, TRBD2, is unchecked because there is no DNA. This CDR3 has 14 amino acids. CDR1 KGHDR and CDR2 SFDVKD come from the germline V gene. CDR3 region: CATSDPRLADTQYF.

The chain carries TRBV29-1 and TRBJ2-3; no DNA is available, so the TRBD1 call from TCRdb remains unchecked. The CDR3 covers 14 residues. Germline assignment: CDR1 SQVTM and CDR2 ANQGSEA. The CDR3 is CSCYEGALQDTQYF.

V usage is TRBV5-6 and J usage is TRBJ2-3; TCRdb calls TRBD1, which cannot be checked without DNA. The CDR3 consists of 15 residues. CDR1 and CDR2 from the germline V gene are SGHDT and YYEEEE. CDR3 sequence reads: CASSWPGTGSDTQYF.

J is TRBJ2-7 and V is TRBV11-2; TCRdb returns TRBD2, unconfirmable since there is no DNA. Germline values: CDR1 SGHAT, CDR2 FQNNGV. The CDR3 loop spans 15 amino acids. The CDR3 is CASRTLRQSTYEQYF.

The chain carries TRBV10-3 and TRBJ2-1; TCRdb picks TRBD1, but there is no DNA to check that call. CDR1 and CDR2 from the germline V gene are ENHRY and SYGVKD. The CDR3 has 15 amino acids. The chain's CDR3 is CAISGWDGGYNEQFF.

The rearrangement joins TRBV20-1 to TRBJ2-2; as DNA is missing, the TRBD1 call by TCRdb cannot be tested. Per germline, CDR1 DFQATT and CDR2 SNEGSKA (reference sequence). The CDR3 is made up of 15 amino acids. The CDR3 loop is CSARRGARGSGELFF.

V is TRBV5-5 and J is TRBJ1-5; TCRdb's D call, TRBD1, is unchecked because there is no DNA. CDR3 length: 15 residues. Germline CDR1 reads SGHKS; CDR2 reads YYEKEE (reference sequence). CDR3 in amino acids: CASSLAAGAGQPQHF.

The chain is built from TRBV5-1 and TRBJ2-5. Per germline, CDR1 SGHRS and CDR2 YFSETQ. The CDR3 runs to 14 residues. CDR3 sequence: CASTDLDFQETQYF.

The CDR3 spells CASSQSRQSGELFF. The chain recombines TRBV3-1 with TRBJ2-2; the D call from TCRdb, TRBD1, cannot be confirmed without DNA. CDR1 and CDR2 from the germline V gene are LGHDT and YNNKEL (reference sequence). The CDR3 has 14 amino acids.

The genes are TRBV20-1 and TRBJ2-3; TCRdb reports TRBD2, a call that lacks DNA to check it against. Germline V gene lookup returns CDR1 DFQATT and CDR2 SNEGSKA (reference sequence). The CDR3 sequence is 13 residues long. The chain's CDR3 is CSALSGSTDTQYF.

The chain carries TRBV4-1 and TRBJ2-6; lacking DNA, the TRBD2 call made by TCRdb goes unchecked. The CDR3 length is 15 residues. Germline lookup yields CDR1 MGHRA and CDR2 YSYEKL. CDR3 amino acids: CASSHLASGANVLTF.

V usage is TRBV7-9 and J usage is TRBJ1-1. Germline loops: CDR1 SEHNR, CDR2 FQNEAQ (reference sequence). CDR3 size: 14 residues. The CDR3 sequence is CASRREGENTEAFF.

The CDR3 sequence: CASSSQAGVSYNEQFF. The rearrangement uses TRBV12-3 or TRBV12-4 and TRBJ2-1. The CDR3 covers 16 residues.

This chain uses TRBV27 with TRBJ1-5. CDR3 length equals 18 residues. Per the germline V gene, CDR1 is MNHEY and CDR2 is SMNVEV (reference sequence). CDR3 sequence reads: CASSPSDPRLYSNQPQHF.

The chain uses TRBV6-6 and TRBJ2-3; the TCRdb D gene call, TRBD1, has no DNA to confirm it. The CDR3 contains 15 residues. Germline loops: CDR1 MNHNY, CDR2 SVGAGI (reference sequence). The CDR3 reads CASSRRDSSTDTQYF.

CDR3 loop: CASSRQVEAFF. The chain is built from TRBV11-1 and TRBJ1-1. Germline V gene lookup returns CDR1 SGHAT and CDR2 FQDESV (reference sequence). The CDR3 sequence is 11 residues long.

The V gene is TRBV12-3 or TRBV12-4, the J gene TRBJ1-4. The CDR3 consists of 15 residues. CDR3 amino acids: CASTSSHPRDEKLFF.

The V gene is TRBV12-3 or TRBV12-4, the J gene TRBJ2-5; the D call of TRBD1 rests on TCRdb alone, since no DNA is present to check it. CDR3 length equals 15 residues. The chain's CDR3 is CASSSGTRFQETQYF.

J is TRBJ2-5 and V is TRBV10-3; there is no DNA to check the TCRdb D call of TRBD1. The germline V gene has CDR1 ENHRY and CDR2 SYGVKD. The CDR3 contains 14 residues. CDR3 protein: CAIRPVGAGETQYF.

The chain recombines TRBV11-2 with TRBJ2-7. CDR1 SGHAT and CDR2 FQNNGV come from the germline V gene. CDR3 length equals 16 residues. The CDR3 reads CASSLDLMMGPYEQYF.

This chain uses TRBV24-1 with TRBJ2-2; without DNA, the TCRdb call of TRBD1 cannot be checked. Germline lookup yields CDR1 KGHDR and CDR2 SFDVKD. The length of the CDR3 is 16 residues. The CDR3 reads CATSDASAPFTGELFF.

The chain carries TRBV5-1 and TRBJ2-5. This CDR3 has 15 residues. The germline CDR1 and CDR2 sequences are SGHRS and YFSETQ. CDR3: CASSLGGTSQGTQYF.

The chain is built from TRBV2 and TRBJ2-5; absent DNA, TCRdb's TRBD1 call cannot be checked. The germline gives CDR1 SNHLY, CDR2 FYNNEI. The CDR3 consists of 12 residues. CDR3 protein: CASDRGLETQYF.

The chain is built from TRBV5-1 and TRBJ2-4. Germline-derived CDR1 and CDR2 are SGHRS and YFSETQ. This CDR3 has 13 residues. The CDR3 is CASSLAPINIQYF.

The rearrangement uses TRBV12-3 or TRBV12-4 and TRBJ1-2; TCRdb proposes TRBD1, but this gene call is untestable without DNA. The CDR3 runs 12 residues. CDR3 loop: CASSPQGGGYTF.

This CDR3 is CASSQEPSGRDTQYF. The chain joins TRBV4-1 to TRBJ2-3; TCRdb's assignment of TRBD2 cannot be checked, as there is no DNA. Germline CDR1 MGHRA, CDR2 YSYEKL. The length of the CDR3 is 15 residues.

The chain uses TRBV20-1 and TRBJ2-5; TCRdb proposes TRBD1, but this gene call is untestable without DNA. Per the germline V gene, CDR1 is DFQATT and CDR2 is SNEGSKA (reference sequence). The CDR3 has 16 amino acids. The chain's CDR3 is CSARPTPRQVAETQYF.